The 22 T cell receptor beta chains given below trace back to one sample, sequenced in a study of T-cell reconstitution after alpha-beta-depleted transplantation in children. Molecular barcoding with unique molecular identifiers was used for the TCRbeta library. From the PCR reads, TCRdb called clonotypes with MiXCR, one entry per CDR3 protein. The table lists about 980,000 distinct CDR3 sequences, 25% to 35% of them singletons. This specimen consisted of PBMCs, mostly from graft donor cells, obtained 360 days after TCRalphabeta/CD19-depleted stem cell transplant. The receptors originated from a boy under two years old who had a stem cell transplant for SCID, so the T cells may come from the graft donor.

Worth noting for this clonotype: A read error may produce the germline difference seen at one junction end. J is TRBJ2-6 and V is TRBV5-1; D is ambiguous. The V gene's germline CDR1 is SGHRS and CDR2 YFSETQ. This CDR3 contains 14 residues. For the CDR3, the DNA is TGCGCCAGCCGCTTGTCCTCTGGGGCCAACGTCCTGACTTTC. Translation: CASRLSSGANVLTF.

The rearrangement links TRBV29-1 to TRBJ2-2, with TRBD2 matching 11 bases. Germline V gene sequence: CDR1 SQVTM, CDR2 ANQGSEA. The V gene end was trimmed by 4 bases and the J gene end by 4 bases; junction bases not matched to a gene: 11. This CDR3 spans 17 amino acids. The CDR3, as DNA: TGCAGCGTTGGGGCTAGCGGGGGGTATGACCGCACCGGGGAGCTGTTTTTT. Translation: CSVGASGGYDRTGELFF.

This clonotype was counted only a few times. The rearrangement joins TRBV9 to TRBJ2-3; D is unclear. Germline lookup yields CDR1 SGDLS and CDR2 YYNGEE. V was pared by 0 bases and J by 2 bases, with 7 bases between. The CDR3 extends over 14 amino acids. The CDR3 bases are TGTGCCAGCAGCGTAGGCCAGACCACAGATACGCAGTATTTT. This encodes CASSVGQTTDTQYF.

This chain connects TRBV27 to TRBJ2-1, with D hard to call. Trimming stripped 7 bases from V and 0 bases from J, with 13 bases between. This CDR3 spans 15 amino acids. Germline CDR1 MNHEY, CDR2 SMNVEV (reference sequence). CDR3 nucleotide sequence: TGTGCCAGCAAGAGACTGAAGCCCTCCTACAATGAGCAGTTCTTC. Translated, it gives CASKRLKPSYNEQFF.

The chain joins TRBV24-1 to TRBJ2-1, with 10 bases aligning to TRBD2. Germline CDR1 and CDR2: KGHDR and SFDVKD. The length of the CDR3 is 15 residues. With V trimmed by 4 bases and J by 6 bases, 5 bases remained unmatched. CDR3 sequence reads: CATSDPSGGANEQFF. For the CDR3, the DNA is TGTGCCACCAGTGACCCGAGCGGGGGGGCCAATGAGCAGTTCTTC.

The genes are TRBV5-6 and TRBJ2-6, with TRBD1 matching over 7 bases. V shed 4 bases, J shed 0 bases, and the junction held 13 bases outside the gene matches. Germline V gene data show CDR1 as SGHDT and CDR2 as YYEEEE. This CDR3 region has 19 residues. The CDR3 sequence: CASSPIMWDSGSGANVLTF. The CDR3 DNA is TGTGCCAGCAGCCCTATCATGTGGGACAGCGGCTCTGGGGCCAACGTCCTGACTTTC. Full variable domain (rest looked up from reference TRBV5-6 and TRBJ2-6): DAGVTQSPTHLIKTRGQQVTLRCSPKSGHDTVSWYQQALGQGPQFIFQYYEEEERQRGNFPDRFSGHQFPNYSSELNVNALLLGDSALYLCASSPIMWDSGSGANVLTFGAGSRLTVL.

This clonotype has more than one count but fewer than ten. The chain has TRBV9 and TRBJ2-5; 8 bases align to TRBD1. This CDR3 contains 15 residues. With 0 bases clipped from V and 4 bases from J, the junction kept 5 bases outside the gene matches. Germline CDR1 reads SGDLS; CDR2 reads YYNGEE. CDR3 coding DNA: TGTGCCAGCAGCGTAGAGGACAGGGTTTCAGAGACCCAGTACTTC. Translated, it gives CASSVEDRVSETQYF.

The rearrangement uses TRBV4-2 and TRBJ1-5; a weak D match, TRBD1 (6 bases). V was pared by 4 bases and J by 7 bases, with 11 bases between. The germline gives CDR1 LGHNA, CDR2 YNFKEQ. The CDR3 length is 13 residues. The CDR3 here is CASSRDINQPQHF. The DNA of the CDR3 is TGTGCCAGCAGCCGGGACATCAACCAGCCCCAGCATTTT.

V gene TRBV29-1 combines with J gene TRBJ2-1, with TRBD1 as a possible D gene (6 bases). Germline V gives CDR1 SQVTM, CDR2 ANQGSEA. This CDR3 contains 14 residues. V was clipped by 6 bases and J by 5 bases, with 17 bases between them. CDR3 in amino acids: CSVHTDRVNNEQFF. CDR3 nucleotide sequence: TGCAGCGTCCACACGGACAGAGTCAACAATGAGCAGTTCTTC.

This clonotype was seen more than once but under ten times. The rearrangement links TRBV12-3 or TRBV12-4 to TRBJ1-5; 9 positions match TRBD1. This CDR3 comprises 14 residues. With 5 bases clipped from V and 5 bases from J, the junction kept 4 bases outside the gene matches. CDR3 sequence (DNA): TGTGCCAGCAGTCCGTGGACAGGGGATCAGCCCCAGCATTTT. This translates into CASSPWTGDQPQHF.

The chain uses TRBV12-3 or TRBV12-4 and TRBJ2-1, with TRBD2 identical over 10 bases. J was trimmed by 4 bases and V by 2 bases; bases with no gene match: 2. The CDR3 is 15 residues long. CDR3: CASSLPSGGYNEQFF. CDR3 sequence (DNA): TGTGCCAGCAGTTTACCTAGCGGGGGTTACAATGAGCAGTTCTTC.

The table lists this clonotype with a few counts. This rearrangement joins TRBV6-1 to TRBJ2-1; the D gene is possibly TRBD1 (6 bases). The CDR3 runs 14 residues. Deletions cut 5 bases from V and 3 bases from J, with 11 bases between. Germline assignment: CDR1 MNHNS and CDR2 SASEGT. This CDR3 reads CASSKTGNYNEQFF. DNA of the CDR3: TGTGCCAGCAGTAAGACAGGAAACTACAATGAGCAGTTCTTC.

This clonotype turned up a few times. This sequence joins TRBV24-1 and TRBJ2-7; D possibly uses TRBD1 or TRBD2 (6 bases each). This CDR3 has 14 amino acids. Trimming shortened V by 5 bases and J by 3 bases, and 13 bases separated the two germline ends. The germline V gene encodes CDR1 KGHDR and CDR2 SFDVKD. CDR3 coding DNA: TGTGCCACCAGTGCCGGAGGGGGAGACTACGAGCAGTACTTC. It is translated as CATSAGGGDYEQYF.

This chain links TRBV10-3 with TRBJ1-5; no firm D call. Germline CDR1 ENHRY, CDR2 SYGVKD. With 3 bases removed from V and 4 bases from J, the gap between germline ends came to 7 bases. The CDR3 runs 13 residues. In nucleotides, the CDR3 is TGTGCCATCAGTGATGGCCATAATCAGCCCCAGCATTTT. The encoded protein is CAISDGHNQPQHF.

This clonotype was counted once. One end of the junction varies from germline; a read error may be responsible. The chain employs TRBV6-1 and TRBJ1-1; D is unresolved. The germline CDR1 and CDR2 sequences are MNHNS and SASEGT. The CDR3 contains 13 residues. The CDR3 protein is CASRWRVNTESFF. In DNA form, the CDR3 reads TGTGCCAGCAGGTGGAGGGTGAACACTGAATCTTTCTTT.

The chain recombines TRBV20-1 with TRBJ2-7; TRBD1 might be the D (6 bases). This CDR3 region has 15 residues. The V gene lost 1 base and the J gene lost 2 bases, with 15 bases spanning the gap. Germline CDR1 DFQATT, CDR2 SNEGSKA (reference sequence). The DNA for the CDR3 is TGCAGTGCTAGAGCGTCCGGGACATACACCTACGAGCAGTACTTC. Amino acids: CSARASGTYTYEQYF.

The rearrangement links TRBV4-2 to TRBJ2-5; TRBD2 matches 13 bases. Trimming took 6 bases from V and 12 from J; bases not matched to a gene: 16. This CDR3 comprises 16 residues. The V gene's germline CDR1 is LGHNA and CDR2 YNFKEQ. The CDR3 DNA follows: TGTGCCAGCAGTCGACTAGCGGGGGGACCCTTCGATCCAGAGTACTTC. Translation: CASSRLAGGPFDPEYF.

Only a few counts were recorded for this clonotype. The CDR3 sequence is CASSLVPASAGELFF. The CDR3 DNA reads TGCGCCAGCAGCTTGGTTCCGGCTAGCGCCGGGGAGCTGTTTTTT. The genes are TRBV5-1 and TRBJ2-2; TRBD2 is a possible D gene (6 bases). The CDR3 length is 15 residues. Between the trimmed V and J ends, which lost 0 bases and 6 bases, there was a span of 12 bases. Germline V lookup: CDR1 SGHRS, CDR2 YFSETQ.

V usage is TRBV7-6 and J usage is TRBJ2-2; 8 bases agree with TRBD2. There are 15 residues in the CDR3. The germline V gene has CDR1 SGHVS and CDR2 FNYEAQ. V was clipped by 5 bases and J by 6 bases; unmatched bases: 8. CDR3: CASSRVAGKAGELFF. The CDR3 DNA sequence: TGTGCCAGCAGCCGAGTAGCGGGGAAGGCCGGGGAGCTGTTTTTT.

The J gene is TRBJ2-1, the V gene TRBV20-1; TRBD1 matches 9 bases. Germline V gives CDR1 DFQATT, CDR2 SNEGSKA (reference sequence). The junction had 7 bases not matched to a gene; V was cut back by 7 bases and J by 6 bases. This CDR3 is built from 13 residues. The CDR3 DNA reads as TGCAGTGTTGACAGGGGGGCAGGCAATGAGCAGTTCTTC. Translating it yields CSVDRGAGNEQFF.

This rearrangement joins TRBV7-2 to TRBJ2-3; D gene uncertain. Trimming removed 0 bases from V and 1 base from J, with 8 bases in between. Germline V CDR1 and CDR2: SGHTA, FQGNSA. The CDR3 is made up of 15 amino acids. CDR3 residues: CASSLASHRTDTQYF. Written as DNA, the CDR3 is TGTGCCAGCAGCTTAGCCTCCCACCGCACAGATACGCAGTATTTT.

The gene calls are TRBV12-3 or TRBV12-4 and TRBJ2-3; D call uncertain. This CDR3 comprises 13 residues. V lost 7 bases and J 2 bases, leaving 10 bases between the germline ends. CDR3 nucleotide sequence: TGTGCCAGCAAACTAATAATCACAGATACGCAGTATTTT. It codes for CASKLIITDTQYF.